The sequence of this T cell receptor (beta chain) was determined in a study of shared clonotypes between healthy human individuals. Study-level points and caveats: Clonotype sharing levels among donors were expected to vary with sequencing depth.

V gave up 0 bases and J gave up 4 bases; unmatched junction bases: 5. The germline V gene has CDR1 SGHTA and CDR2 FQGNSA. The length of the CDR3 is 16 residues. PBMC DNA, left unsorted, was sequenced on ten immunoSEQ deep assay plates. Original methodology: Junction-only immunoSEQ sequences carried no quality scores, so filtering differed. Produced via immunoSEQ multiplex PCR; TCRdb's table is partial and in-frame only. That table furnishes V, J and clone size, whereas the DNA furnished D and trimming. The profile shows a few hundred thousand clones, less than 80% of them singletons. As regards this clone: Its target is unknown.

This clonotype was obtained from a woman in her thirties or forties in good health. Some clones in this sample may be carry-over from other donors' samples. The sample was PBMCs. The V and J genes are TRBV7-2 and TRBJ2-2; 7 bases fit TRBD1. The CDR3 DNA sequence: TGTGCCAGCAGCTTAGCGCCGACAGGGATCACCGGGGAGCTGTTTTTT. Residues: CASSLAPTGITGELFF.